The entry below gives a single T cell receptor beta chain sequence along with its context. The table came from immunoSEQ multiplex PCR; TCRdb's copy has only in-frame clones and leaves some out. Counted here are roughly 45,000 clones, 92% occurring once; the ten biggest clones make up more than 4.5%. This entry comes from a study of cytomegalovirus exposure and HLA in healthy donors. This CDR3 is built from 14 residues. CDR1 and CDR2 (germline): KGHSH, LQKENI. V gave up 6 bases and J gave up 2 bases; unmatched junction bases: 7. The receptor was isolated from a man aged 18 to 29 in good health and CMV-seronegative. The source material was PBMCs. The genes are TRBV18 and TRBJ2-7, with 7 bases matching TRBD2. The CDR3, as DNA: TGTGCCAGCTCGTGGGAAGCGGGGCCCTACGAGCAGTACTTC. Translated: CASSWEAGPYEQYF. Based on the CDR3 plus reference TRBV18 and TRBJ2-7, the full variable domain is NAGVMQNPRHLVRRRGQEARLRCSPMKGHSHVYWYRQLPEEGLKFMVYLQKENIIDESGMPKERFSAEFPKEGPSILRIQQVVRGDSAAYFCASSWEAGPYEQYFGPGTRLTVT.